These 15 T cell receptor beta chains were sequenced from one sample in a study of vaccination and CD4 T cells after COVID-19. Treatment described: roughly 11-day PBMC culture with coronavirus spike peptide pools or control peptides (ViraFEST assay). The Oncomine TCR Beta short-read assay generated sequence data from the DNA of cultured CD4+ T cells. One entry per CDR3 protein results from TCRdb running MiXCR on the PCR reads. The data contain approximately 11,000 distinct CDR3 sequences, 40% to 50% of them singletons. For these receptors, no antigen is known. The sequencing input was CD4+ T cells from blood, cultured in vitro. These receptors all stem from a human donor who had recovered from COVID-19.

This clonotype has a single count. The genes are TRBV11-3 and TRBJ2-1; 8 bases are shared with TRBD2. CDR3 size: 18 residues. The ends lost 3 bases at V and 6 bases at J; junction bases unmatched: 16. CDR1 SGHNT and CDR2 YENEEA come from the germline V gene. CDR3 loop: CASSFGATSGWGSNEQFF. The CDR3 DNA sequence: TGTGCCAGCAGCTTCGGCGCAACTAGCGGTTGGGGAAGCAATGAGCAGTTCTTC.

CDR3 in DNA: TGTGCCAGCAGTTACTCACTAGCGGAGAAAGAGACCCAGTACTTC. As protein: CASSYSLAEKETQYF. The rearrangement links TRBV6-5 to TRBJ2-5, with 8 bases lining up with TRBD2. CDR1 MNHEY and CDR2 SVGAGI come from the germline V gene. The length of the CDR3 is 15 residues. With 0 bases clipped from V and 3 bases from J, the junction kept 3 bases outside the gene matches.

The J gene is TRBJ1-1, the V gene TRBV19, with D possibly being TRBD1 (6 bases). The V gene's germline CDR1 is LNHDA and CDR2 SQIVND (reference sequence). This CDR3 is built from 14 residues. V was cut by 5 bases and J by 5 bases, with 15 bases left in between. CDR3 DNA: TGTGCCAGTAGTCCGCCCCCGAGGGGGACTGAAGCTTTCTTT. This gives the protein CASSPPPRGTEAFF.

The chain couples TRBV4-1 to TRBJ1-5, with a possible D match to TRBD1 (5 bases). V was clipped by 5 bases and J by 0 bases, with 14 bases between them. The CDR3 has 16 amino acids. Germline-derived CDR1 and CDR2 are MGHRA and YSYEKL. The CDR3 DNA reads TGCGCCAGCAGCTCACAACGGGACTATAGCAATCAGCCCCAGCATTTT. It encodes CASSSQRDYSNQPQHF.

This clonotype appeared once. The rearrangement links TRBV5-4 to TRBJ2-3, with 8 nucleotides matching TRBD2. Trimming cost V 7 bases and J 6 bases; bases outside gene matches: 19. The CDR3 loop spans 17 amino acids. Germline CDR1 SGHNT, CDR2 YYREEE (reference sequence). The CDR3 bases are TGTGCCAGCCCCCCCGCCGGGGTAGCGGGATTTACGGATACGCAGTATTTT. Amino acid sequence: CASPPAGVAGFTDTQYF.

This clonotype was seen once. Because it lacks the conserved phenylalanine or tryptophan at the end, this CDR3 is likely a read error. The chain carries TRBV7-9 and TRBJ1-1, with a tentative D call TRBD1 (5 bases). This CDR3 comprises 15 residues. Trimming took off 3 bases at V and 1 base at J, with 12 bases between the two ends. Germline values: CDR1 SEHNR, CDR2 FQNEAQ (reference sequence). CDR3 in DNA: TGTGCCAGCAGCTTGGTCAGGGTCGGGAACACTGAAGCTTTCTTA. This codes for CASSLVRVGNTEAFL.

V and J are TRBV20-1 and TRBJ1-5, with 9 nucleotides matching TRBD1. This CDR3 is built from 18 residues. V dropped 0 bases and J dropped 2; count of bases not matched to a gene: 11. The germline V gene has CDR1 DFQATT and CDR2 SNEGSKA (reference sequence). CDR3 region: CSARDVGKQGAGNQPQHF. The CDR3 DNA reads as TGCAGTGCTAGAGATGTGGGAAAACAGGGGGCCGGCAATCAGCCCCAGCATTTT.

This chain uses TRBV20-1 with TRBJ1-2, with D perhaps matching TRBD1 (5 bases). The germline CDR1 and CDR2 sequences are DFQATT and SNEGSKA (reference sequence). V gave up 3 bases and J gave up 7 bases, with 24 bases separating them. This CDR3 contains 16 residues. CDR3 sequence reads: CSASGGNRPRLSGYTF. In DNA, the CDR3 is TGCAGTGCTAGTGGGGGGAATCGACCCCGGTTAAGTGGCTACACCTTC.

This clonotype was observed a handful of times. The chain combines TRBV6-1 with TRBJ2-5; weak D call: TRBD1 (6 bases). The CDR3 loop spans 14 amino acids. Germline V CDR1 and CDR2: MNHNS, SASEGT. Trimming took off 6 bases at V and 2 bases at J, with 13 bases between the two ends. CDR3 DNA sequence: TGTGCCAGCAGGAGGACAGATTTTCAAGAGACCCAGTACTTC. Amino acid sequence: CASRRTDFQETQYF.

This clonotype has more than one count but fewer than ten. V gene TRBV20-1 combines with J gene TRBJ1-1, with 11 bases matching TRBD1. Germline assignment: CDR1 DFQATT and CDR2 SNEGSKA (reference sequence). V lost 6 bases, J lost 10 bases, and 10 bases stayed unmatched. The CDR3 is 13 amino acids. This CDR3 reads CSALRTGGSRAFF. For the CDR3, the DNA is TGCAGTGCGCTGAGGACAGGGGGCTCCAGAGCTTTCTTT.

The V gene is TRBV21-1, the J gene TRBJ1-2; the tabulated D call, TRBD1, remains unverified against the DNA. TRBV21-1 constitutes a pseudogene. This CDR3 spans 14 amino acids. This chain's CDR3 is CASSKGIRVYGYTF. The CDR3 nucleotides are TGTGCCAGCAGCAAAGGCATCCGGGTCTATGGCTACACCTTC.

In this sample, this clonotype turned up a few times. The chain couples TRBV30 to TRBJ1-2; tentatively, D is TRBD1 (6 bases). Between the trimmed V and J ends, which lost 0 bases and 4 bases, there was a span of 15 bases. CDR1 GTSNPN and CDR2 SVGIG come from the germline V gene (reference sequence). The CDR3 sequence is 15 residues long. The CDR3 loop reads CAWSVLQGRGYGYTF. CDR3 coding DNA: TGTGCCTGGAGTGTACTCCAGGGGCGCGGCTATGGCTACACCTTC.

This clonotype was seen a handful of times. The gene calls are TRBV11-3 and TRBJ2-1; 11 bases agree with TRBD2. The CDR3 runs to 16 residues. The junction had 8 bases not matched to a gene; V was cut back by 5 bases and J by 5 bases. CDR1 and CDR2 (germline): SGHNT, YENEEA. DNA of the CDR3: TGTGCCAGCAGCCTGTATAGCGGGGGGGCCCACAATGAGCAGTTCTTC. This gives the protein CASSLYSGGAHNEQFF.

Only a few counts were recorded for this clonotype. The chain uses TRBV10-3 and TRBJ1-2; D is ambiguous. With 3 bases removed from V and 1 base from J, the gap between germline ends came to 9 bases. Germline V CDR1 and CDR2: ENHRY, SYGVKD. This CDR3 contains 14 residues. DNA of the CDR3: TGTGCCATCAGTGACTTAAGGGATAACTATGGCTACACCTTC. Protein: CAISDLRDNYGYTF.

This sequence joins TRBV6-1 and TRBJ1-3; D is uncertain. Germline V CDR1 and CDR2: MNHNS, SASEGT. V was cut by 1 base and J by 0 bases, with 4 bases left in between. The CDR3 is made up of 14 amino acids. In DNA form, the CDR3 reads TGTGCCAGCAGTGAAGTGAGCTCTGGAAACACCATATATTTT. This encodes CASSEVSSGNTIYF.